The clone carrying this T cell receptor beta chain was found many times. The sample belongs to a study of CD8 T cells in ankylosing spondylitis. From germline, CDR1 is SGHRS and CDR2 YFSETQ. V was pared by 0 bases and J by 4 bases, with 3 bases of the junction left unmatched. The CDR3 totals 15 residues. In TCRdb, the 5' RACE reads were re-called with MiXCR into one record per CDR3 protein. The profile shows about 35,000 distinct CDR3 sequences, 10% of them singletons. The receptor comes from a male donor with ankylosing spondylitis or in good health (not recorded which). The sample comprised blood, either unsorted or a sorted T cell fraction (not recorded which). The chain uses TRBV5-1 and TRBJ2-1, with TRBD2 matching 8 bases. In DNA form, the CDR3 reads TGCGCCAGCAGCTTGGCTAGCGGGTTGTACAATGAGCAGTTCTTC. This translates into CASSLASGLYNEQFF.